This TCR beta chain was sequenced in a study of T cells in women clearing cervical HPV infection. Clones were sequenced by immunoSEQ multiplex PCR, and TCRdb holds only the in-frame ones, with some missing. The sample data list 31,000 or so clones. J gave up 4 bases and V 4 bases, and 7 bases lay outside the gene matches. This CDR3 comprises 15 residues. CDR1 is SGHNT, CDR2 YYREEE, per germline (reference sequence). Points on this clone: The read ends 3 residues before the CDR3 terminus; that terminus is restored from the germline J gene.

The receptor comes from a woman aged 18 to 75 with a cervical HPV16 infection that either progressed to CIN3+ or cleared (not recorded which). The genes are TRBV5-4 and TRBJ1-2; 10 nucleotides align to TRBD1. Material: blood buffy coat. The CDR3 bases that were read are TGTGCCAGCAGCCAATACGACAGGGGGCCCTATGGC. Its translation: CASSQYDRGPYG. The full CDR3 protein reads CASSQYDRGPYGYTF.